This T cell receptor (beta chain) was sequenced during a study of blood T cells in healthy people across ages. The germline CDR1 and CDR2 sequences are DFQATT and SNEGSKA (reference sequence). The CDR3 spans 17 residues. The authors ran a second PCR of roughly 6 to 12 cycles using a sample-barcoded 5' primer and a J-beta primer mix. TCRdb called the 5' RACE reads again in MiXCR, with one record for every CDR3 protein. The table shows about 1,600,000 distinct CDR3 sequences, with around two fifths occurring only once. The clonotype comes from a woman younger than 30 in good health. Sample: blood. The genes are TRBV20-1 and TRBJ2-1; 7 bases line up with TRBD2. The J call is in doubt because the DNA end fits TRBJ2-7 better. The CDR3 reads CSARDRERDYFYNEQYF. CDR3 DNA sequence: TGCAGTGCTAGAGATAGGGAGCGGGATTATTTCTACAATGAGCAGTACTTC.